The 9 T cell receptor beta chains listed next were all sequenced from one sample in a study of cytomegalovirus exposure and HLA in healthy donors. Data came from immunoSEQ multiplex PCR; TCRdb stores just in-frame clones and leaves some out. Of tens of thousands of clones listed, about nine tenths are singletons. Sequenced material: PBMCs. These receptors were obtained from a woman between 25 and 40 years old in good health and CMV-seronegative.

CDR3 sequence (DNA): TGTGCCAGCAGTTTCCGGACAGGAGATTTTATTAACACTGAAGCTTTCTTT. The encoded protein is CASSFRTGDFINTEAFF. This chain connects TRBV28 to TRBJ1-1; 7 nucleotides line up with TRBD1. This CDR3 has 17 residues. CDR1 MDHEN and CDR2 SYDVKM come from the germline V gene. V shed 3 bases, J shed 2 bases, and the junction held 12 bases outside the gene matches. The whole variable domain, remainder taken from reference TRBV28 and TRBJ1-1, is DVKVTQSSRYLVKRTGEKVFLECVQDMDHENMFWYRQDPGLGLRLIYFSYDVKMKEKGDIPEGYSVSREKKERFSLILESASTNQTSMYLCASSFRTGDFINTEAFFGQGTRLTVV.

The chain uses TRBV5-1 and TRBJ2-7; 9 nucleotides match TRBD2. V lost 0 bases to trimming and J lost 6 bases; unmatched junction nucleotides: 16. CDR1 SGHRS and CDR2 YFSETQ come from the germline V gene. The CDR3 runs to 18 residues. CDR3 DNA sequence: TGCGCCAGCAGCTTGGATACGAATAGCGGGAGTCGGAGGGCCGAGCAGTACTTC. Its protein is CASSLDTNSGSRRAEQYF.

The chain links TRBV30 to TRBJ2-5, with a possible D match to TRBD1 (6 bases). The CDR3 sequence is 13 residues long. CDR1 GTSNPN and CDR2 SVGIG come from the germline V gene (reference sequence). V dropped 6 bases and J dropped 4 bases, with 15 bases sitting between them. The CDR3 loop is CACTQGSGETQYF. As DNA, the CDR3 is TGTGCCTGTACACAGGGCAGCGGAGAGACCCAGTACTTC.

CDR3 region: CASSPPRGSGEKLFF. CDR3 DNA: TGTGCCAGCAGTCCGCCACGGGGGAGTGGGGAAAAACTGTTTTTT. This chain joins TRBV28 and TRBJ1-4; TRBD1 might be the D (5 bases). Between the trimmed V and J ends, which lost 5 bases and 8 bases, there was a span of 18 bases. This CDR3 has 15 amino acids. The germline CDR1 and CDR2 sequences are MDHEN and SYDVKM.

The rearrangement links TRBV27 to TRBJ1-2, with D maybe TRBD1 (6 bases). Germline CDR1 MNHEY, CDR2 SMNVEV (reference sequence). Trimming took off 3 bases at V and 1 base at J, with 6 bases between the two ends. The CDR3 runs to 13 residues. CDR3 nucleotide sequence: TGTGCCAGCAGTTTCAGGGGTAACTATGGCTACACCTTC. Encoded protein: CASSFRGNYGYTF.

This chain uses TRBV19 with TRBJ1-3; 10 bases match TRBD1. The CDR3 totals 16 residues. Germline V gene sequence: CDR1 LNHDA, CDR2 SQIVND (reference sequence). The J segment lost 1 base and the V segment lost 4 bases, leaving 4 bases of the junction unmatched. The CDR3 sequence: CASSTTGGTSGNTIYF. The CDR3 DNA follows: TGTGCCAGTAGTACGACAGGGGGCACGTCTGGAAACACCATATATTTT.

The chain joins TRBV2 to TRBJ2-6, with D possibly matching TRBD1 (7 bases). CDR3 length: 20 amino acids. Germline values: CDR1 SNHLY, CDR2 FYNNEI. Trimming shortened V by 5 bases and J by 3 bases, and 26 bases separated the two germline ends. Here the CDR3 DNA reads TGTGCCAGCAGTTTGCAAAGAGGGGCAGGGGGGAGAGGTGGGGCCAACGTCCTGACTTTC. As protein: CASSLQRGAGGRGGANVLTF.

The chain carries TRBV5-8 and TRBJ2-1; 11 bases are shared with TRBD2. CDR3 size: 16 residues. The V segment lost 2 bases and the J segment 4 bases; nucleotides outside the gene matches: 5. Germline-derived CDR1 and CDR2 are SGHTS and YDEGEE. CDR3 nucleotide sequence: TGTGCCAGCAGCTTTCCGGGACTAGCGGAATACAATGAGCAGTTCTTC. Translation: CASSFPGLAEYNEQFF.

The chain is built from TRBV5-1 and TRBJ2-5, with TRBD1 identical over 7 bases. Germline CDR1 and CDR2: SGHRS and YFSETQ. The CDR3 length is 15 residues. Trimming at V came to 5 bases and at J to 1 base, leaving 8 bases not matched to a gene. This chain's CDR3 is CASRMSGQAQETQYF. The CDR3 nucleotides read TGCGCCAGCAGAATGAGCGGACAGGCCCAAGAGACCCAGTACTTC.